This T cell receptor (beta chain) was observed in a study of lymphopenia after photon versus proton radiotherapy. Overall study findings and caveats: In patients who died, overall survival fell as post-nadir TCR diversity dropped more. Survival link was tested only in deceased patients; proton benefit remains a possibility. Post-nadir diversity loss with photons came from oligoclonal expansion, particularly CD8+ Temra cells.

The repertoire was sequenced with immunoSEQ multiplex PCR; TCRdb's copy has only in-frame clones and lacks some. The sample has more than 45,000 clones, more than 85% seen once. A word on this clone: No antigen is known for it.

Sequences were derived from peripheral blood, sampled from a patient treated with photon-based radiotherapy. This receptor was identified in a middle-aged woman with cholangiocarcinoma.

The CDR3 DNA reads as TGTGCCAGCAGCTTTGGAGGCCTCTACACCTTC. This sequence encodes CASSFGGLYTF. The chain joins TRBV5-8 to TRBJ1-2; D gene ambiguous. This CDR3 comprises 11 residues. Trimming took 2 bases from V and 10 from J, leaving 9 bases between them. Looked up from germline, CDR1 is SGHTS and CDR2 is YDEGEE.